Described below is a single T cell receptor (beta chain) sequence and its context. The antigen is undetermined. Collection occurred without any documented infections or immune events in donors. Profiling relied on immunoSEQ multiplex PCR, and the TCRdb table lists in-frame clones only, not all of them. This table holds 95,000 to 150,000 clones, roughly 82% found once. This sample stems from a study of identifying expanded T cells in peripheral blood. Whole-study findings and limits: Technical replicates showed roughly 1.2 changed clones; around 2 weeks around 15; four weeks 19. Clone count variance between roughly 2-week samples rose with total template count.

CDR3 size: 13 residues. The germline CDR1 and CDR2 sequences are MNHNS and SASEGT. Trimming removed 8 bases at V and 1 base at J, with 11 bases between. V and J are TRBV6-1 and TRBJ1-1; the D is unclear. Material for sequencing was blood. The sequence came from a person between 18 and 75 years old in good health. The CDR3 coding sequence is TGTGCCAGCCAATTTGACGGGAACACTGAAGCTTTCTTT. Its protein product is CASQFDGNTEAFF.